Listed below are T cell receptor beta chains from one sample, sequenced in a study of T-cell reconstitution after alpha-beta-depleted transplantation in children. MiXCR was run by TCRdb on the PCR reads, yielding one entry per CDR3 protein. The sample records about 610,000 distinct CDR3 sequences, over 9.5% being singletons. The sequencing used PBMCs from the stem cell graft donor, collected from the stem cell graft. The receptor source for this set is a human donor who donated a stem cell graft to a child with acute myeloid leukemia. Both conserved end residues are trimmed from each CDR3.

>TRBV27|TRBJ1-1
ASSSGYGTEAF
>TRBV28|TRBJ2-1
ASSLVPPGTELYNEQF
>TRBV19|TRBJ2-7
ASSSGRTVPRDEQY
>TRBV12-3/TRBV12-4|TRBJ1-6
ASSFGRNSPLH
>TRBV12-3/TRBV12-4|TRBJ1-1
ASSQGAETEAF
>TRBV20-1|TRBJ2-7
SARGAGGAYEQY
>TRBV28|TRBJ2-2
ASSFPETGGRTGELF
>TRBV18|TRBJ2-5
ASSQTSGPETQY
>TRBV6-5|TRBJ1-3
ASSYQGLSSGNTIY
>TRBV4-3|TRBJ1-4
ASSQSRGRGEKLF
>TRBV4-2|TRBJ1-2
ASSQWEGGGYT
>TRBV4-2|TRBJ2-1
ASSQRSADNEQF
>TRBV12-3/TRBV12-4|TRBJ2-1
ASSLTLSSYNEQF
>TRBV20-1|TRBJ2-3
SPTSGTDTQY
>TRBV7-9|TRBJ2-1
ASTPGGTNYNEQF
>TRBV7-9|TRBJ2-1
ASSLTGSLGEQF
>TRBV10-3|TRBJ1-4
ASTGQALGEKLF
>TRBV15|TRBJ1-1
ATSRDLTEAF
>TRBV11-1|TRBJ2-5
ASSLRQGTSGSAQETQY
>TRBV27|TRBJ2-1
ASRTSGRGRGSYNEQF
>TRBV25-1|TRBJ2-2
ASSEVRAGELF
>TRBV10-3|TRBJ2-1
ASLTGQGSYNEQF
>TRBV6-4|TRBJ2-7
AIWVGLAGGPAVPEQY
>TRBV5-1|TRBJ2-3
ASSVGQGITDTQY
>TRBV5-6|TRBJ2-2
ASSLGLAGGYTGELF
>TRBV29-1|TRBJ2-4
SVEGLAGGVSPKNIQY
>TRBV7-2|TRBJ1-4
ASSETRQLNEKLF
>TRBV6-5|TRBJ1-1
ASSYEGQGLFSNTEAF
>TRBV20-1|TRBJ1-2
SARARTGYGYT
>TRBV7-2|TRBJ2-3
ASNPTGDTQY
>TRBV6-2/TRBV6-3|TRBJ2-1
ASSRPSGSSYNEQF
>TRBV5-1|TRBJ2-7
ASSPGGGASYEQY
>TRBV18|TRBJ2-7
ASSPRDSLTYEQY